This TCR beta chain was captured by sequencing in a study of beta chain features in type 1 diabetes. As for the study in general: When patients were set against healthy donors, age, gender and cell yields were similar.

Sequenced material consisted of expressed TCRB transcripts (all of the isolated RNA was reverse transcribed). Using immunoSEQ multiplex PCR, the repertoire was profiled, and TCRdb retains in-frame clones only, with some absent. The sample consists of 130,000 or so clones, around 10% of them appearing once. Each of the CD4+ naive, central memory, regulatory and stem cell-like memory populations was sorted via CD45RO/CCR7/CD25/CD127/CD95/CD27. Populations isolated by sorting all had purity greater than 95%. Study results and caveats: Shortening of TCRB CDR3s, moderate but significant, appeared in all four CD4+ subsets of Type 1 diabetes patients.

Worth noting for this clone: Its antigen is currently unknown.

The clonotype comes from a man under 40 with type 1 diabetes. Sequencing was performed on central memory CD4+ T cells from blood.

The CDR3 reads CASSQGPKPRTYQETQYF. The CDR3 DNA reads as TGCGCCAGCAGCCAAGGCCCCAAGCCCAGGACATACCAAGAGACCCAGTACTTC. This chain connects TRBV4-3 to TRBJ2-5, with D possibly matching TRBD1 (5 bases). V was clipped by 1 base and J by 0 bases, with 18 bases between them. CDR1 LGHNA and CDR2 YSLEER come from the germline V gene. CDR3 length: 18 amino acids.